Reported below is one TCR beta chain. These data originate in a study of blood T cell repertoires in COVID-19. About the study: Both acute and convalescent COVID-19 samples were obtained from the United States, Italy and Spain. Sample material is recorded as cDNA or gDNA derived from T cells, B-cell-depleted T cells, or PBMCs.

Original data processing: Counts of nucleated cells, estimated from reference gene primer amplification, were obtained. The repertoire was sequenced with immunoSEQ multiplex PCR; TCRdb's copy has only in-frame clones and lacks some. The DNA was the basis for D and trimming; V, J and clone size are from that table. The repertoire has approximately 280,000 clones, around 89% of them found once; the top ten carry roughly 4.8%. The TCR was taken from a middle-aged man with acute or convalescent COVID-19. The sequenced sample was peripheral blood.

The chain's CDR3 is CASNPAGGAEQYF. For the CDR3, the DNA is TGTGCCAGCAACCCGGCAGGGGGTGCCGAGCAGTACTTC. The V and J genes are TRBV5-6 and TRBJ2-7; 7 bases align to TRBD1. V lost 6 bases to trimming and J lost 6 bases; unmatched junction nucleotides: 9. This CDR3 is built from 13 residues. Germline V lookup: CDR1 SGHDT, CDR2 YYEEEE.